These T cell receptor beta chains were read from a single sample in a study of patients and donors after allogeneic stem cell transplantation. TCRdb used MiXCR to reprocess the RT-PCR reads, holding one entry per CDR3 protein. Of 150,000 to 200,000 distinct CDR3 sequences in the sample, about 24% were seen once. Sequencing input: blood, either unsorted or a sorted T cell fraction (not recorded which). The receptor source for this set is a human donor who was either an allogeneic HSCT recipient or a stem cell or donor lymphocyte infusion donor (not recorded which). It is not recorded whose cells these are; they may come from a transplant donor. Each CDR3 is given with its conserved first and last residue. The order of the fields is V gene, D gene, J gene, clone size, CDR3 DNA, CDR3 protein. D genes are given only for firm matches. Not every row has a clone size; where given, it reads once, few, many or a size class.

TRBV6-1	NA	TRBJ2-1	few	TGTGCCAGCAGTGAGTCAGACAGCTCCTACAATGAGCAGTTCTTC	CASSESDSSYNEQFF
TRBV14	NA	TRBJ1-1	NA	TGTGCCAGCAGCCAAGAAATAGACACTGAAGCTTTCTTT	CASSQEIDTEAFF
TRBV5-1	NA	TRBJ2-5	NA	TGCGCCAGCAGCTTGGTTATTGGGGAGACCCAGTACTTC	CASSLVIGETQYF
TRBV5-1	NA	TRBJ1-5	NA	TGCGCCAGCAGCTTGGCCATTGGTCCAAATCAGCCCCAGCATTTT	CASSLAIGPNQPQHF
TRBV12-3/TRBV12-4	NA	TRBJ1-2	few	TGTGCCAGCAGTTTAGCGCGGAAGGGGCCTCCTAACTATGGCTACACCTTC	CASSLARKGPPNYGYTF
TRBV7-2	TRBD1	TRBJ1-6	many	TGTGCCAGCAGCTTAGAGAGGACAGGGGATTCACCCCTCCACTTT	CASSLERTGDSPLHF
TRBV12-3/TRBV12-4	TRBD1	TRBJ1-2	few	TGTGCCAGCAGTTTCTACCAAGGGCAGGGGGCTGGCTACACCTTC	CASSFYQGQGAGYTF
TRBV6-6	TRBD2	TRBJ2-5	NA	TGTGCCAGCAGCCCAATACTAGCGGGAGGAGAGACCCAGTACTTC	CASSPILAGGETQYF
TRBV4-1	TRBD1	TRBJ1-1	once	TGCGCCAGCAGCCACGGACAGGGCTATATGTCGTCCACTGAAGCTTTCTTT	CASSHGQGYMSSTEAFF
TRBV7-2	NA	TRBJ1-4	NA	TGTGCCAGCAGCTTACTCTGGGGGTGGAATGAAAAACTGTTTTTT	CASSLLWGWNEKLFF
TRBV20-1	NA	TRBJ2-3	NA	TGCAGTGCTAGGGGACCTAGCTGGGATACGCAGTATTTT	CSARGPSWDTQYF
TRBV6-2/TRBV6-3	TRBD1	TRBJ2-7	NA	TGTGCCAGCAGTTACTCAGTTGTGGACAGGGCAAAGCACGAGCAGTACTTC	CASSYSVVDRAKHEQYF
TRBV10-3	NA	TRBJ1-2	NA	TGTGCCATCAGTGATCTGGACAGCCCAAGGTATGGCTACACCTTC	CAISDLDSPRYGYTF
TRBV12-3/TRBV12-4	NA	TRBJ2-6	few	TGTGCCAGCAGTCCACAGGCAGGGGCTGGGGCCAACGTCCTGACTTTC	CASSPQAGAGANVLTF
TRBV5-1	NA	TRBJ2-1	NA	TGCGCCAGCAGCTTGTACAGGGATTTGCAGGCCTACTCCTACAATGAGCAGTTCTTC	CASSLYRDLQAYSYNEQFF
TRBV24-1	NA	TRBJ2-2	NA	TGTGCCACCAGTGATTTGGATCAAGAGGACACCGGGGAGCTGTTTTTT	CATSDLDQEDTGELFF
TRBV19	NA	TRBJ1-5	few	TGTGCCAGTACGTTGGGGGCTGGCAATCAGCCCCAGCATTTT	CASTLGAGNQPQHF
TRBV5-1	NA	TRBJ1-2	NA	TGCGCCAGCAGCTTTTCAGGGGAGACCTATGGCTACACCTTC	CASSFSGETYGYTF
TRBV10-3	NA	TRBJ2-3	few	TGTGCCACGTACCTGGCTGTCAGGGGTACGCAGTATTTT	CATYLAVRGTQYF
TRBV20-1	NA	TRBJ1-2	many	TGCAGTGCTAGAGACCCTTCCACCTATGGCTACACCTTC	CSARDPSTYGYTF
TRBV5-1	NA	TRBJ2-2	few	TGCGCCAGCCATACCGGCGGGGAGCTGTTTTTT	CASHTGGELFF
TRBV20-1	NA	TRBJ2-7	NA	TGCAGTGCACCGGACGGAGACTTCCACGAGCAGTACTTC	CSAPDGDFHEQYF
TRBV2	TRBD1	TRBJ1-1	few	TGTGCCAGCAGGGTACCTTTAACAGGGGGCAAGTACACTGAAGCTTTCTTT	CASRVPLTGGKYTEAFF
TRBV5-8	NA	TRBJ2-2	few	TGTGCCAGCAGCTTGTGGCAGTCCGGGGAGCTGTTTTTT	CASSLWQSGELFF
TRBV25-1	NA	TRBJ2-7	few	TGTGCCAGCAAACGGACCGGAGGCTACGAGCAGTACTTC	CASKRTGGYEQYF
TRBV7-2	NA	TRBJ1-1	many	TGTGCCAGCAGCTTAAATAGAGTGGCTGAAGCTTTCTTT	CASSLNRVAEAFF
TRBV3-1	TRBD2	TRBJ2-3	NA	TGTGCCAGCAGCCAACCCCAGGCGGGGGCAGATACGCAGTATTTT	CASSQPQAGADTQYF
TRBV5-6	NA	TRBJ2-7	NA	TGTGCCAGCTGTCAAGGTGGACCGTCGCCCAGGTTTTCCGAGCAGTACTTC	CASCQGGPSPRFSEQYF
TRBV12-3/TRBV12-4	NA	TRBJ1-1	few	TGTGCCAGCAGCTGGGGTACTGAAGCTTTCTTT	CASSWGTEAFF